The clone carrying this T cell receptor beta chain was recorded once. RNA extraction and reverse transcription yielded cDNA as sequencing template. TCRdb keeps only in-frame clones here, not all; method: immunoSEQ multiplex PCR. The sample contains 150,000 to 160,000 clones, about 51% of which appear only once. This specimen comes from a study of CD8+ T cells in alopecia areata. Across the study: Oral tofacitinib (5 to 10 mg twice daily) was administered to treated patients. Tofacitinib therapy took 6 to 18 months; 6 months off drug came after.

Germline values: CDR1 MNHEY, CDR2 SMNVEV (reference sequence). V shed 6 bases and J 7 bases; nucleotides not matched to a gene: 13. The CDR3 totals 15 residues. The sequence was collected from a human donor with alopecia areata. The chain recombines TRBV27 with TRBJ2-7; the match to TRBD1 covers 9 bases. Here the sequenced sample was CD8+ T cells sorted from blood, taken at week 0. DNA for the CDR3: TGTGCCAGCAGGCTCCTACAGGGGGCTTCGTATGAGCAGTACTTC. Translated, it gives CASRLLQGASYEQYF.